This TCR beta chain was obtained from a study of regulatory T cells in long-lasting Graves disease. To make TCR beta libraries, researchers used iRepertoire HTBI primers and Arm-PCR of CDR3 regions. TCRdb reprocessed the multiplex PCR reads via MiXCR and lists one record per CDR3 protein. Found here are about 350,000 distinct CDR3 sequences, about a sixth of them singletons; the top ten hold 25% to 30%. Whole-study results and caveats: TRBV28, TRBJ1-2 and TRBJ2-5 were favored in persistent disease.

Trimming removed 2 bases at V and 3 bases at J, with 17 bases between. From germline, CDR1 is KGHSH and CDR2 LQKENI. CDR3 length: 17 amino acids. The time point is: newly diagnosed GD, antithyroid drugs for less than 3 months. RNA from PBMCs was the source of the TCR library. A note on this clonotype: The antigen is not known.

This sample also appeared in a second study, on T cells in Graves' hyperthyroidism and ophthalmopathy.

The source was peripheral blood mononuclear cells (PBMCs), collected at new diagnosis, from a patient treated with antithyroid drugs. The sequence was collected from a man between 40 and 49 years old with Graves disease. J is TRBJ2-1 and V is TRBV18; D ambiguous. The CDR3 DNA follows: TGTGCCAGCTCACCAATGGTGGGAAGATTCGTCTACAATGAGCAGTTCTTC. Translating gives CASSPMVGRFVYNEQFF.